Listed below are T cell receptor beta chains from one sample, sequenced in a study of PD-1 blockade in classical Hodgkin lymphoma. Data came from immunoSEQ multiplex PCR; TCRdb stores just in-frame clones and leaves some out. The table lists roughly 10,000 clones, around 68% of them singletons. The material was CD8+ T cells from blood, obtained before the fourth cycle of nivolumab. Receptor source: a human donor with classical Hodgkin lymphoma. Both conserved end residues are part of each CDR3. Each record gives: J gene, clone size, V gene, D gene, CDR3 DNA, CDR3 protein. The D gene is left open where the match is weak. The listing skips clone size in some rows; elsewhere it reads once, few, many or a size class.

J gene: TRBJ2-7
clone size: .
V gene: TRBV4-1
D gene: .
CDR3 DNA: TGCGCCAGCAGCCAAGAGTTGGGAAATACCTACGAGCAGTACTTC
CDR3 protein: CASSQELGNTYEQYF

J gene: TRBJ2-7
clone size: .
V gene: TRBV21-1
D gene: .
CDR3 DNA: TGTGCCAGCAGCAAAGACGGGACAGGCCCCCACGAGCAGTACTTC
CDR3 protein: CASSKDGTGPHEQYF

J gene: TRBJ1-2
clone size: .
V gene: TRBV27
D gene: .
CDR3 DNA: TGTGCCAGCAGTTTAAGTGGACAGACTAACTATGGCTACACCTTC
CDR3 protein: CASSLSGQTNYGYTF

J gene: TRBJ2-1
clone size: few
V gene: TRBV16
D gene: .
CDR3 DNA: TGTGCCAGCAGCCAATCGGGGAGAAATGAGCAGTTCTTC
CDR3 protein: CASSQSGRNEQFF

J gene: TRBJ2-2
clone size: few
V gene: TRBV11-3
D gene: .
CDR3 DNA: TGTGCCAGCAGCCGTCCCCCGGGGACCGGGGAGCTGTTTTTT
CDR3 protein: CASSRPPGTGELFF

J gene: TRBJ2-1
clone size: once
V gene: TRBV4-2
D gene: TRBD2
CDR3 DNA: TGTGCCAGCAGCCAAGCGGGAGGGGCCTACAATGAGCAGTTCTTC
CDR3 protein: CASSQAGGAYNEQFF

J gene: TRBJ1-1
clone size: .
V gene: TRBV6-5
D gene: .
CDR3 DNA: TGTGCCAGCAGTTACAGTAACACTGAAGCTTTCTTT
CDR3 protein: CASSYSNTEAFF

J gene: TRBJ1-5
clone size: few
V gene: TRBV12-5
D gene: .
CDR3 DNA: TGTGCTAGTGGAGGATTGGGAACTCAGCCCCAGCATTTT
CDR3 protein: CASGGLGTQPQHF

J gene: TRBJ1-1
clone size: .
V gene: TRBV7-9
D gene: .
CDR3 DNA: TGTGCCAGCAGCTTCGCCCTCGGTCTTGGGAACACTGAAGCTTTCTTT
CDR3 protein: CASSFALGLGNTEAFF

J gene: TRBJ2-7
clone size: .
V gene: TRBV27
D gene: TRBD2
CDR3 DNA: TGTGCCAGCAGTTTATCGAGAGTAGCGGGGGCCTACGAGCAGTACTTC
CDR3 protein: CASSLSRVAGAYEQYF

J gene: TRBJ1-5
clone size: .
V gene: TRBV28
D gene: .
CDR3 DNA: TGTGCCAGCAGTTTAAATGGGAATCGGCCCCAGCATTTT
CDR3 protein: CASSLNGNRPQHF

J gene: TRBJ2-1
clone size: .
V gene: TRBV6-5
D gene: .
CDR3 DNA: TGTGCCACTTCGCCGGGACCTCTATCTGAGCAGTTCTTC
CDR3 protein: CATSPGPLSEQFF